The clone carrying this TCR beta chain was observed many times. The V gene lost 4 bases and the J gene lost 0 bases, with 16 bases spanning the gap. The germline CDR1 and CDR2 sequences are MNHNS and SASEGT. This CDR3 is built from 17 residues. The data are from a study of T cells in Graves' hyperthyroidism and ophthalmopathy. The source material, RNA transcripts, was used to amplify TCR beta CDR3 regions. RT-PCR in the first round (using the HTBI primer set) targeted the TCR CDR3. TCRdb used MiXCR to reprocess the multiplex PCR reads, holding one entry per CDR3 protein. The sample comprises 690,000 or so distinct CDR3 sequences, approximately 19% of which are singletons, and around 17% rests with the top ten.

The clonotype originates from a woman aged 45-65 years with Graves' hyperthyroidism that later progressed to Graves' ophthalmopathy. The chain couples TRBV6-1 to TRBJ2-1; D assignment may be TRBD1 or TRBD2 (5 bases each). Material: blood. The CDR3 region is CASSGPLGTLSYNEQFF. The DNA for the CDR3 is TGTGCCAGCAGTGGACCTCTCGGGACGCTCTCCTACAATGAGCAGTTCTTC.